These 9 T cell receptor beta chains were all obtained from the same sample, sequenced in a study of early T cells in non-severe SARS-CoV-2 infection. Via MiXCR, TCRdb re-called the 5' RACE reads, giving one row per CDR3 protein. The profile shows 90,000 to 120,000 distinct CDR3 sequences, 9.5% to 13% of them singletons. The sequenced sample consisted of whole blood. The receptors derive from an adult who was a healthcare worker with PCR-confirmed SARS-CoV-2 infection or an uninfected control (not recorded which).

Concerning this clonotype: At one end the junction does not follow the germline gene, possibly because of a read error. V and J are TRBV19 and TRBJ2-1; D might be TRBD2 (6 bases). The CDR3 totals 14 residues. Germline CDR1 is LNHDA and CDR2 is SQIVND (reference sequence). The CDR3 DNA reads TGTACCAGTAGTACAGCGGGTGCCTACAATGAGCAGTTCTTC. Translation gives CTSSTAGAYNEQFF. The full variable domain, with the rest looked up from reference TRBV19 and TRBJ2-1, is DGGITQSPKYLFRKEGQNVTLSCEQNLNHDAMYWYRQDPGQGLRLIYYSQIVNDFQKGDIAEGYSVSREKKESFPLTVTSAQKNPTAFYLCTSSTAGAYNEQFFGPGTRLTVL.

The V and J genes are TRBV7-9 and TRBJ1-1; D unclear. Per the germline V gene, CDR1 is SEHNR and CDR2 is FQNEAQ (reference sequence). Trimming removed 1 base at V and 1 base at J, with 7 bases between. This CDR3 has 14 residues. The CDR3 is CASSLEWANTEAFF. DNA for the CDR3: TGTGCCAGCAGCTTAGAATGGGCGAACACTGAAGCTTTCTTT.

The V gene is TRBV18, the J gene TRBJ1-2; D remains unclear. The V and J ends lost 3 bases and 8 bases respectively, with 16 bases between them. Germline V gene sequence: CDR1 KGHSH, CDR2 LQKENI. This CDR3 is 14 amino acids long. The CDR3 reads CASSPSESTYGYTF. CDR3 nucleotide sequence: TGTGCCAGCTCACCCTCGGAGTCTACATACGGCTACACCTTC.

The V and J genes are TRBV9 and TRBJ2-2; 7 nucleotides line up with TRBD2. The germline CDR1 and CDR2 sequences are SGDLS and YYNGEE. The CDR3 has 14 amino acids. V lost 0 bases and J lost 7; bases outside the gene matches: 3. The CDR3 loop is CASSVGTRYGELFF. Here the CDR3 DNA reads TGTGCCAGCAGCGTAGGGACTAGATACGGGGAGCTGTTTTTT.

This clonotype has ten or more counts. The gene calls are TRBV28 and TRBJ2-5, with 10 bases identical to TRBD1. V dropped 3 bases and J dropped 4; count of bases not matched to a gene: 5. The CDR3 length is 15 residues. Germline V gives CDR1 MDHEN, CDR2 SYDVKM. The CDR3 DNA follows: TGTGCCAGCAGTTTTAACCGGGACAGGGGAGAGACCCAGTACTTC. Translation gives CASSFNRDRGETQYF.

This clonotype came up a few times. V is TRBV5-6 and J is TRBJ2-7, with D hard to call. Germline V CDR1 and CDR2: SGHDT, YYEEEE. This CDR3 spans 14 amino acids. Trimming left V 0 bases short and J 5 bases short, with 12 bases between. The CDR3 nucleotides are TGTGCCAGCAGCTTGGAGATAATTCGCCACGAGCAGTACTTC. Translated: CASSLEIIRHEQYF. Full variable domain (rest looked up from reference TRBV5-6 and TRBJ2-7): DAGVTQSPTHLIKTRGQQVTLRCSPKSGHDTVSWYQQALGQGPQFIFQYYEEEERQRGNFPDRFSGHQFPNYSSELNVNALLLGDSALYLCASSLEIIRHEQYFGPGTRLTVT.

This clonotype has a handful of counts. The J gene is TRBJ2-1, the V gene TRBV20-1; D may match TRBD1 or TRBD2 (6 bases each). Germline V gene sequence: CDR1 DFQATT, CDR2 SNEGSKA (reference sequence). The CDR3 covers 14 residues. V shed 0 bases and J shed 7 bases, with 13 bases lying between them. In DNA, the CDR3 is TGCAGTGCTAGAGAGAGGGGGGCACCAAATGAGCAGTTCTTC. It yields the protein CSARERGAPNEQFF.

This chain joins TRBV29-1 and TRBJ2-5; 7 bases are a match to TRBD2. Germline loops: CDR1 SQVTM, CDR2 ANQGSEA. The V gene end was trimmed by 7 bases and the J gene end by 1 base; junction bases not matched to a gene: 9. The CDR3 runs to 14 residues. The CDR3: CSAETSGVQETQYF. The CDR3 DNA reads TGCAGCGCCGAGACAAGCGGGGTCCAAGAGACCCAGTACTTC.

The chain has TRBV12-3 or TRBV12-4 and TRBJ1-2; 9 nucleotides agree with TRBD1. This CDR3 region has 14 residues. V was pared by 3 bases and J by 4 bases, with 3 bases of the junction left unmatched. The CDR3 here is CASSFTGGGYGYTF. CDR3 nucleotides: TGTGCCAGCAGTTTCACAGGGGGCGGCTATGGCTACACCTTC.